The entry below describes one T cell receptor (beta chain). The antigen remains unidentified. This entry comes from a study of T-cell memory formation after mild COVID-19. Study summary: Each donor largely had its own TCR clusters. Study-level findings and limits: CD4+ clones that contracted lay mainly in CM and EM; CD8+ ones lay in EMRA. A balance of CD4 and CD8 characterized clones contracting day 15 to 85, whereas later expanders leaned CD4+.

TCRdb used MiXCR to reprocess the 5' RACE reads, holding one entry per CDR3 protein. The repertoire holds around 200,000 distinct CDR3 sequences, with 20% to 25% as singletons. This CDR3 contains 19 residues. The V call is TRBV21-1, the J call TRBJ2-3; the tabulated D call, TRBD2, remains unverified against the DNA. TRBV21-1 counts as a pseudogene. This receptor was obtained from an adult woman who had mild COVID-19 (a few samples of this study predate the infection). Cell type and time point are not known. The sample taken for sequencing was PBMCs or a T cell subset sorted from them (not recorded which). CDR3 sequence reads: CASSRSGAGGPFGTDTQYF. In nucleotides, the CDR3 is TGTGCCAGCAGTCGGAGTGGTGCGGGAGGGCCGTTCGGCACAGATACGCAGTATTTT.